This TCR beta chain was sequenced in a study of blood T cell repertoires in COVID-19. Turning to the study itself: Donors in the United States, Italy and Spain gave samples during acute or convalescent COVID-19. From T cells, B-cell-depleted T cells, or PBMCs came the material, which was cDNA or gDNA.

Original processing notes: Counts of nucleated cells, estimated from reference gene primer amplification, were obtained. Profiled with immunoSEQ multiplex PCR; TCRdb holds only in-frame clones, not every one. Clonal size and the V and J genes are those of that table, whereas D and trimming came from the DNA. The sample has some 140,000 clones; 81% are singletons. In germline, CDR1 is LGHDT, CDR2 YNNKEL (reference sequence). The V end was cut by 0 bases, the J end by 7 bases, with 15 bases between. The CDR3 runs 16 residues. The gene calls are TRBV3-1 (or the pseudogene TRBV3-2) and TRBJ1-4; no firm D call. The TCR was taken from an older woman with active or convalescent COVID-19. Sequencing was performed on peripheral blood. CDR3 nucleotide sequence: TGTGCCAGCAGCCAAGACTCCGGGCCCGGAGGTGAAAAACTGTTTTTT. Its protein product is CASSQDSGPGGEKLFF.